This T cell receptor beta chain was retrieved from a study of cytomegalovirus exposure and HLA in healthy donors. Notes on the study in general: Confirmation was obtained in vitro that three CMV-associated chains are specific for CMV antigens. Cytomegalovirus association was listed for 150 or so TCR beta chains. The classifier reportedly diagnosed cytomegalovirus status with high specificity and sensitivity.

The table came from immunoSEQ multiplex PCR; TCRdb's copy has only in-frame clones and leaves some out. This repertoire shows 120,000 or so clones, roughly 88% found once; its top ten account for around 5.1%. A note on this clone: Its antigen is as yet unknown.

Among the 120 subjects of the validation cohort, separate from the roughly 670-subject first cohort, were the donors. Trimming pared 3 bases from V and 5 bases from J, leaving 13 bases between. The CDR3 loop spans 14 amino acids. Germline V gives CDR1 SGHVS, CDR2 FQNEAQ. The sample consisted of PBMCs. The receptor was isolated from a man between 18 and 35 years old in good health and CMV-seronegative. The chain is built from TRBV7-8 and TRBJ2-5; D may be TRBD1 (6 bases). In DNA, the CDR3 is TGTGCCAGCAGCTTCCGGCCGAGGGGGGAGACCCAGTACTTC. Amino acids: CASSFRPRGETQYF.